This T cell receptor beta chain was sequenced in a study of cytomegalovirus exposure and HLA in healthy donors. Study-wide results and caveats: Researchers counted approximately 160 TCR beta chains as cytomegalovirus-associated. Previously analyzed data showed that most TCR beta V segments were productive at a frequency of about 90% or about 30%. Association of a missense DCLRE1C variant with TCR beta V- and J-gene trimming was reported in a later analysis.

Germline V lookup: CDR1 MDHEN, CDR2 SYDVKM. With 7 bases removed from V and 2 bases from J, the gap between germline ends came to 14 bases. The CDR3 loop spans 14 amino acids. On this clone itself: Its antigen remains unidentified.

PCR used 60 Vbeta primers and 13 Jbeta primers. TCRdb's copy holds only in-frame clones and misses some; the assay was immunoSEQ multiplex PCR. The top ten hold around 6.6% of the sample, which has some 120,000 clones, about 76% seen once. Sequenced: PBMCs. V is TRBV28 and J is TRBJ1-2; D call uncertain. This TCR derives from a middle-aged man in good health and CMV-seropositive. DNA for the CDR3: TGTGCCAGCACCCTCCGAGGTGAAAACTATGGCTACACCTTC. It is translated as CASTLRGENYGYTF.